This T cell receptor beta chain was recorded in a study of T cell responses to AZD1222 COVID-19 vaccine. About the research overall: Whether given at about 4 or about 12 weeks, second doses were pooled.

The junction had 7 bases not matched to a gene; V was cut back by 4 bases and J by 3 bases. This CDR3 spans 18 amino acids. Germline V gene sequence: CDR1 LGHNT, CDR2 FRNRAP. The assay was immunoSEQ multiplex PCR, and TCRdb's table has in-frame clones only and misses some. The data show about 110,000 clones, around 90% seen once. The TCR originated in an adult in good health. Material: peripheral blood, obtained on day 0 of AZD1222 vaccination. The rearrangement uses TRBV12-5 and TRBJ2-2; the match to TRBD2 covers 14 bases. CDR3 in DNA: TGTGCTAGTGGTTCTAAAGGGACTAGCGGGGGAGACACCGGGGAGCTGTTTTTT. Translated, it gives CASGSKGTSGGDTGELFF. The full variable domain, in which reference TRBV12-5 and TRBJ2-2 provide the parts outside the CDR3, is DARVTQTPRHKVTEMGQEVTMRCQPILGHNTVFWYRQTMMQGLELLAYFRNRAPLDDSGMPKDRFSAEMPDATLATLKIQPSEPRDSAVYFCASGSKGTSGGDTGELFFGEGSRLTVL.